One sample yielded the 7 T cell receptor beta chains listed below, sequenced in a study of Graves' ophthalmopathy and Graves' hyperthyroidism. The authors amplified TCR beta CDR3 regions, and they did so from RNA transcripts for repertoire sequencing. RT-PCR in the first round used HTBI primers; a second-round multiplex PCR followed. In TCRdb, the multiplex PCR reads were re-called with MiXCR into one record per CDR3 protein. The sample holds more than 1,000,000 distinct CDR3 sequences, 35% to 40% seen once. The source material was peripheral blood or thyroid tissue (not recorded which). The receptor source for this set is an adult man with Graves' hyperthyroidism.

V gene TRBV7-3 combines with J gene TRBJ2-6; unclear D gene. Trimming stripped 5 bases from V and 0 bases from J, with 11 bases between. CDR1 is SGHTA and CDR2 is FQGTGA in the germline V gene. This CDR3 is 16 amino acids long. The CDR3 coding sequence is TGTGCCAGCAGCCCCCGCCGGAGCTCTGGGGCCAACGTCCTGACTTTC. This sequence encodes CASSPRRSSGANVLTF.

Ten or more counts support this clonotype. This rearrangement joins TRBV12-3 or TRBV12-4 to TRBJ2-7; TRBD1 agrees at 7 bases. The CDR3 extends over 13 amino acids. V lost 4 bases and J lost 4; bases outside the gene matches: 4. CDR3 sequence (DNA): TGTGCCAGCAGTTACAGGGGACGTTACGAGCAGTACTTC. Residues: CASSYRGRYEQYF.

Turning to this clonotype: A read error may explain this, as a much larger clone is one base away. CDR3 loop: CSAKTRDRAHEQYF. CDR3 nucleotide sequence: TGCAGTGCCAAAACCCGGGACAGAGCCCACGAGCAGTACTTC. The chain uses TRBV20-1 and TRBJ2-7, with 7 bases lining up with TRBD1. Germline trimming cut 6 bases from V and 5 bases from J; bases unmatched to any gene: 13. In germline, CDR1 is DFQATT, CDR2 SNEGSKA (reference sequence). The CDR3 is 14 residues long.

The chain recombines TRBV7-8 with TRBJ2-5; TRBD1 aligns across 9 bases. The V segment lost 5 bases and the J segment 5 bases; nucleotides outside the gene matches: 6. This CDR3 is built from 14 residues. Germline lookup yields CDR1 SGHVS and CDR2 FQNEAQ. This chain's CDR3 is CASSRDREGETQYF. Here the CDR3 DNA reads TGTGCCAGCAGCCGGGACAGGGAGGGTGAGACCCAGTACTTC.

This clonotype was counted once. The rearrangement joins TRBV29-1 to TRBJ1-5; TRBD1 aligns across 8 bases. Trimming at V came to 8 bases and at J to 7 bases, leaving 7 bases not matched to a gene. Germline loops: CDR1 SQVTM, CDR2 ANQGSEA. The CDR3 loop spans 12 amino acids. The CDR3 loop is CSLGTGGQPQHF. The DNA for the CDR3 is TGCAGCTTGGGTACAGGGGGACAGCCCCAGCATTTT.

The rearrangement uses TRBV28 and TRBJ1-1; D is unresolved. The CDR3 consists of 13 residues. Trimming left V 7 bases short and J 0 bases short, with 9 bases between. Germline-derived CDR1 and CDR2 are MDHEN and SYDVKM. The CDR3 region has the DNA TGTGCCAGCAAGGGTGTCATGAACACTGAAGCTTTCTTT. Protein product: CASKGVMNTEAFF.

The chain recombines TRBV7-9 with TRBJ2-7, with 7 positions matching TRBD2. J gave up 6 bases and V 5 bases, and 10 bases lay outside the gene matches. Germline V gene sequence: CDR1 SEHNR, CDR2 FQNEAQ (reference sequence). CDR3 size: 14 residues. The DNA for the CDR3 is TGTGCCAGCAGCCAGCCCTGGGGGGAGGGCGAGCAGTACTTC. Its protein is CASSQPWGEGEQYF.